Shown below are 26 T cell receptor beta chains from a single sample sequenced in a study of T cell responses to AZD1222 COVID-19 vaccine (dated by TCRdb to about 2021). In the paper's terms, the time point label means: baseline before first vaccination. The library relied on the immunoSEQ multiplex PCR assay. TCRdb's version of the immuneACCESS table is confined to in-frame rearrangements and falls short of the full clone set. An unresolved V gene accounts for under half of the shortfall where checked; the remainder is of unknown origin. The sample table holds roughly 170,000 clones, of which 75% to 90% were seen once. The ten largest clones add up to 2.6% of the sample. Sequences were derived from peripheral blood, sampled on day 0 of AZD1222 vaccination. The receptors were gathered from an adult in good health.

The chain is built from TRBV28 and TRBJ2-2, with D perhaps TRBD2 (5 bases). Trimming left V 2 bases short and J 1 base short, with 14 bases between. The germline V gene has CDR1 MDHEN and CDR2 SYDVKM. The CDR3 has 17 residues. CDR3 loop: CASSLDFDSENTGELFF. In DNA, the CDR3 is TGTGCCAGCAGTTTAGATTTTGATAGCGAGAACACCGGGGAGCTGTTTTTT.

The CDR3 is CATSRDRYTGYEQYF. In DNA form, the CDR3 reads TGTGCCACCAGCAGAGATCGGTACACTGGCTACGAGCAGTACTTC. This chain joins TRBV15 and TRBJ2-7, with D uncertain. CDR3 size: 15 residues. The V gene's germline CDR1 is LNHNV and CDR2 YYDKDF (reference sequence). Trimming pared 0 bases from V and 3 bases from J, leaving 12 bases between.

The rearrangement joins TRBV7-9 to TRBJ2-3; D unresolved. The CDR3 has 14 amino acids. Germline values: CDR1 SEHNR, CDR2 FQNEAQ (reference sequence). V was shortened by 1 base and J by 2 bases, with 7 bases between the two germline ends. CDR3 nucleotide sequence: TGTGCCAGCAGCTTAGAGATCCTCACAGATACGCAGTATTTT. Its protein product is CASSLEILTDTQYF.

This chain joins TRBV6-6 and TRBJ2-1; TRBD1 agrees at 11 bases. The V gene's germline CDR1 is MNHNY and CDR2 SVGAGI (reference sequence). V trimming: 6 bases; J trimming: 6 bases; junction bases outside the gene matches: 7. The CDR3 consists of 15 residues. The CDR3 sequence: CASSNSGTGGNEQFF. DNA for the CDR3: TGTGCCAGCAGCAATTCCGGGACAGGGGGCAATGAGCAGTTCTTC.

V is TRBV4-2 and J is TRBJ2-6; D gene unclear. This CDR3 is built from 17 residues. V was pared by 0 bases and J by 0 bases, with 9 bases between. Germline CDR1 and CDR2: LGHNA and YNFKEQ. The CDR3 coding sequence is TGTGCCAGCAGCCAAGATCAGGATTCCTCTGGGGCCAACGTCCTGACTTTC. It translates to CASSQDQDSSGANVLTF.

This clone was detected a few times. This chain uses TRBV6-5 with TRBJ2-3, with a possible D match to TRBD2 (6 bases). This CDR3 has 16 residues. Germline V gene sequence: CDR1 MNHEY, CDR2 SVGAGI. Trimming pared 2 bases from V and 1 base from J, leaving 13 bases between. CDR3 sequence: CASSYRTGAGTDTQYF. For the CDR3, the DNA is TGTGCCAGCAGTTACCGTACGGGAGCGGGCACAGATACGCAGTATTTT.

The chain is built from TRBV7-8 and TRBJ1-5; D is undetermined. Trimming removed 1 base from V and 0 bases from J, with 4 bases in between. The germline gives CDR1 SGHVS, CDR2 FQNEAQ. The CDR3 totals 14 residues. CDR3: CASSLVDSNQPQHF. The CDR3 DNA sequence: TGTGCCAGCAGCTTAGTGGATAGCAATCAGCCCCAGCATTTT.

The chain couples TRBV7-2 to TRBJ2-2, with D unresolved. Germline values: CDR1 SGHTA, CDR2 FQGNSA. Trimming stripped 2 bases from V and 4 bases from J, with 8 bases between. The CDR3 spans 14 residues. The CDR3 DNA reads TGTGCCAGCAGCTTATGGTCTAGCACCGGGGAGCTGTTTTTT. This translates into CASSLWSSTGELFF.

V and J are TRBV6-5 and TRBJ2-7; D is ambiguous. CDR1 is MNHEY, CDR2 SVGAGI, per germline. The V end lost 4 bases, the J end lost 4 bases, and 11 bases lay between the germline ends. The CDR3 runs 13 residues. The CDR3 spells CASSSQRTYEQYF. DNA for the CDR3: TGTGCCAGCAGTTCTCAGCGTACTTACGAGCAGTACTTC.

The CDR3, as DNA: TGTGCCAGCTCACTCCGGGACAGGGGGAATTCACCCCTCCACTTT. Protein product: CASSLRDRGNSPLHF. J is TRBJ1-6 and V is TRBV18; the match to TRBD1 covers 11 bases. The CDR3 spans 15 residues. Trimming removed 4 bases from V and 7 bases from J; junction bases left unmatched: 3. Per germline, CDR1 KGHSH and CDR2 LQKENI.

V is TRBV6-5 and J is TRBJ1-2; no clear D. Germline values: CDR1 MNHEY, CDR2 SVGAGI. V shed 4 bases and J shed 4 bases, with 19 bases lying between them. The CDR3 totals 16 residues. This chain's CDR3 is CASSFGRARHLYGYTF. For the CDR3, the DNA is TGTGCCAGCAGTTTCGGTAGGGCCCGGCACCTCTATGGCTACACCTTC.

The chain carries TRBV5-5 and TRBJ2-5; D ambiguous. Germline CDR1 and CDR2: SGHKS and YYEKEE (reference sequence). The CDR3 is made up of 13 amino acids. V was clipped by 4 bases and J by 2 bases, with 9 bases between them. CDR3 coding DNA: TGTGCCAGCAGCCGCGTGAGTCAAGAGACCCAGTACTTC. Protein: CASSRVSQETQYF.

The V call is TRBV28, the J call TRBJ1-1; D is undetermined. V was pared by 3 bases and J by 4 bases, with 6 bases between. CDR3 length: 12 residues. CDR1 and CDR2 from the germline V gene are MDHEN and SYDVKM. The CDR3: CASSLFGTEAFF. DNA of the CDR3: TGTGCCAGCAGTTTGTTTGGCACTGAAGCTTTCTTT.

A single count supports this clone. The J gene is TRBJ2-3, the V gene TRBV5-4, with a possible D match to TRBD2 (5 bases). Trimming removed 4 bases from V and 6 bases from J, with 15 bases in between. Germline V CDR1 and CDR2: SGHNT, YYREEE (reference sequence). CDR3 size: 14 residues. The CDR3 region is CASSHRRSGDTQYF. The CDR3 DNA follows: TGTGCCAGCAGCCACCGGAGGTCTGGGGATACGCAGTATTTT.

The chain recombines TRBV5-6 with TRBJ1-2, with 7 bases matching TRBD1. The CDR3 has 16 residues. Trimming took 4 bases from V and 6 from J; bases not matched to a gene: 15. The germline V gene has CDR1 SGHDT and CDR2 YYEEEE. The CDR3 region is CASSIYDRAGLNGYTF. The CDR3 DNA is TGTGCCAGCAGCATTTATGACAGGGCAGGTTTGAATGGCTACACCTTC.

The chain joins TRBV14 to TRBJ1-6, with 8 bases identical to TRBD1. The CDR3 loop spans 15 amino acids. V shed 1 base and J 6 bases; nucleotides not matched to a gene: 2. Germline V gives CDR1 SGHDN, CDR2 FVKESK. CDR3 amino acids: CASSQGQGANSPLHF. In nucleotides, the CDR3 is TGTGCCAGCAGCCAAGGCCAGGGGGCTAATTCACCCCTCCACTTT.

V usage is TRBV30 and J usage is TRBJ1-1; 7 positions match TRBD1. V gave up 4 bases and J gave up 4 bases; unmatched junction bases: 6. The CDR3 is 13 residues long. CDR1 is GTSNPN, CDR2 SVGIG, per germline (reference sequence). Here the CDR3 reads CAWTGQVGTEAFF. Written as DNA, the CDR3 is TGTGCCTGGACCGGACAGGTGGGCACTGAAGCTTTCTTT.

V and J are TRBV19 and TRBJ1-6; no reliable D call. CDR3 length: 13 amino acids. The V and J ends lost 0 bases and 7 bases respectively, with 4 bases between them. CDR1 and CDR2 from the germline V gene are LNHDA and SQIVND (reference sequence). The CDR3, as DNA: TGTGCCAGTAGTATAGACCTGAATTCACCCCTCCACTTT. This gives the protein CASSIDLNSPLHF.

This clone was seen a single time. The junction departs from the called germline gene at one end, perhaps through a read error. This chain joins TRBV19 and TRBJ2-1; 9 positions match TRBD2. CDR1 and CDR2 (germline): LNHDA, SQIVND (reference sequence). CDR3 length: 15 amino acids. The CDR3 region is CASRIAGASYNEQFF. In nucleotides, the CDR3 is TGTGCCAGTAGGATAGCGGGGGCTTCCTACAATGAGCAGTTCTTC.

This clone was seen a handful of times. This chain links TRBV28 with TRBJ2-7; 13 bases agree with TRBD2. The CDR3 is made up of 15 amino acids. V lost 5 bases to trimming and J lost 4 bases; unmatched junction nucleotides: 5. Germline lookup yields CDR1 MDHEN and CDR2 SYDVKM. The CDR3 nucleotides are TGTGCCAGCAGTACTCCGACTAGCGGGAGGTACGAGCAGTACTTC. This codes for CASSTPTSGRYEQYF.

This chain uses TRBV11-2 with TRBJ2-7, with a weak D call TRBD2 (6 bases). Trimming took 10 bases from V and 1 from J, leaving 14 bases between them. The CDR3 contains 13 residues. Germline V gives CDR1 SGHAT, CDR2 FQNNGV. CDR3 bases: TGTGCCACCTCGAGGGACTGGTCCTACGAGCAGTACTTC. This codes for CATSRDWSYEQYF.

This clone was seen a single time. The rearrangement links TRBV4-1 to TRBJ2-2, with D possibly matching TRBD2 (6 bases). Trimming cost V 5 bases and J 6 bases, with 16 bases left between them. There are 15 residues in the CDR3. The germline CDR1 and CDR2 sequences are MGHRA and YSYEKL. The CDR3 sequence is CASSDGIRESGELFF. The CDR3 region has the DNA TGCGCCAGCAGCGATGGGATCCGGGAGTCCGGGGAGCTGTTTTTT.

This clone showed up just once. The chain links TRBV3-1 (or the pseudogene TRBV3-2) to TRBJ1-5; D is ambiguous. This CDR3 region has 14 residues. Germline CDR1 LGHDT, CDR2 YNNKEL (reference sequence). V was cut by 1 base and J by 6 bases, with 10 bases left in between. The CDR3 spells CASSQGTVGQPQHF. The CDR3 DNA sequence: TGTGCCAGCAGCCAAGGGACCGTGGGTCAGCCCCAGCATTTT.

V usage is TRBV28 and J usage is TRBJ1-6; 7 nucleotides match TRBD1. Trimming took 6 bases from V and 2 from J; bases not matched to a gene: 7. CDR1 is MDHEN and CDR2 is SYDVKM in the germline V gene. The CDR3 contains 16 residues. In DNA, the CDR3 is TGTGCCAGCAGGGGTTTGACAGGGCCCTATAATTCACCCCTCCACTTT. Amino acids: CASRGLTGPYNSPLHF.

The CDR3 DNA reads TGTGCCAGCAGTGAAGGGCAGGGTAATTCACCCCTCCACTTT. Amino acid sequence: CASSEGQGNSPLHF. The chain is built from TRBV6-1 and TRBJ1-6; D may be TRBD1 (5 bases). V was pared by 1 base and J by 6 bases, with 7 bases between. The CDR3 runs 14 residues. CDR1 and CDR2 (germline): MNHNS, SASEGT.

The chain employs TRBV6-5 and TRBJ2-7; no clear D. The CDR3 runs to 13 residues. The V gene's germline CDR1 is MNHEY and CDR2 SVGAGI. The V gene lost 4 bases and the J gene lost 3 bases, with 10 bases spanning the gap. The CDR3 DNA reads TGTGCCAGCAGTTCAGGACGGTACTACGAGCAGTACTTC. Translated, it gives CASSSGRYYEQYF.